These T cell receptor beta chains were read from a single sample in a study of Ad26.COV2.S vaccination and SARS-CoV-2 variants. Method: immunoSEQ multiplex PCR; TCRdb's copy keeps in-frame clones and lacks some. The table has approximately 300,000 clones, 86% seen once. The source material was peripheral blood, sampled in a trial of Ad26.COV2.S vaccine versus placebo. Receptors were obtained from a person aged 18-65 years who received the Ad26.COV2.S COVID-19 vaccine or a placebo. CDR3s include the opening cysteine and the closing phenylalanine or tryptophan. A D gene is named only where the DNA matches it firmly. Size is omitted from some rows. Given values are once, few, many or a class for expanded clones.

cdr3_nt	cdr3_aa	d_call	clone_size	j_call	v_call
TGCGCCAGCAGCGGGGTGGGGAAGGAGGCTGAAGCTTTCTTT	CASSGVGKEAEAFF	NA	NA	TRBJ1-1	TRBV5-1
TGTGCCAGCAGCCTTCGGACAGGGGGCGGGCAGTATTTT	CASSLRTGGGQYF	TRBD1	NA	TRBJ2-3	TRBV7-3
TGCGCCAGCAGCTTGGGGGACTCGACGTACAATGAGCAGTTCTTC	CASSLGDSTYNEQFF	NA	NA	TRBJ2-1	TRBV5-1
TGTGCCAGCAGCTTAGGGGGATTGGCCAAAAACATTCAGTACTTC	CASSLGGLAKNIQYF	NA	NA	TRBJ2-4	TRBV7-9
TGTGCCAGCAGCTTAGAGGGGCGGGAGGCAGATACGCAGTATTTT	CASSLEGREADTQYF	TRBD2	NA	TRBJ2-3	TRBV7-2
TGTGCCAGCAGCCCCAATGGGGACAACACTGAAGCTTTCTTT	CASSPNGDNTEAFF	NA	NA	TRBJ1-1	TRBV9
TGTGCCAGCAGTAATCGAGGGCTGGGGGAGACCCAGTACTTC	CASSNRGLGETQYF	NA	once	TRBJ2-5	TRBV28
TGTGCCAGCAGTTTATCGACTAGCGGTGCGGCTTACAATGAGCAGTTCTTC	CASSLSTSGAAYNEQFF	TRBD2	NA	TRBJ2-1	TRBV27
TGTGCCAGCAGTAAAGGACAGAGCTCCTATAATTCACCCCTCCACTTT	CASSKGQSSYNSPLHF	NA	NA	TRBJ1-6	TRBV6-1
TGTGCCAGCAGCTCCCAGGGGAACACTGAAGCTTTCTTT	CASSSQGNTEAFF	NA	NA	TRBJ1-1	TRBV11-3
TGTGCCAGCAGTACAGGACAGGGCCGGGGGTATGGCTACACCTTC	CASSTGQGRGYGYTF	TRBD1	NA	TRBJ1-2	TRBV5-4
TGTGCCAGCAGTTACAGGGGGCACGCTAACTATGGCTACACCTTC	CASSYRGHANYGYTF	TRBD1	NA	TRBJ1-2	TRBV2
TGTGCCAGCAGCCGCCGTTCGAGTCCTAGCGGGGCTTCCTACGAGCAGTACTTC	CASSRRSSPSGASYEQYF	TRBD2	NA	TRBJ2-7	TRBV3-1/TRBV3-2
TGTGCCAGCAACAGCGGGGGGTTGCAAGAGACCCAGTACTTC	CASNSGGLQETQYF	TRBD2	NA	TRBJ2-5	TRBV3-1/TRBV3-2
TGTGCCAGCAGCTTGACAGCCTTAAATAATTCACCCCTCCACTTT	CASSLTALNNSPLHF	NA	NA	TRBJ1-6	TRBV7-2
TGTGCCAGCAGCGTAGGGTTTTTCGCGGGGGCGGGCGACATTCAGTACTTC	CASSVGFFAGAGDIQYF	NA	NA	TRBJ2-4	TRBV9
TGTGCCAGCAGCGACCAGGGATTAGTAGGAGAGACCCAGTACTTC	CASSDQGLVGETQYF	NA	NA	TRBJ2-5	TRBV7-2
TGTGCCTGGAGTGTCTCAATAAACTATGGCTACACCTTC	CAWSVSINYGYTF	NA	NA	TRBJ1-2	TRBV30
TGTGCCAGCAGTTCGACTAGCGGGGGAATCGGGGAGCTGTTTTTT	CASSSTSGGIGELFF	TRBD2	NA	TRBJ2-2	TRBV27
TGTGCCAGCAGCCGGTTCCCTGACAGGGGGGAGTACAATGAGCAGTTCTTC	CASSRFPDRGEYNEQFF	TRBD1	NA	TRBJ2-1	TRBV3-1/TRBV3-2
TGTGCCAGCACCGACCGGGACAGGGGAGGCACCGGGGAGCTGTTTTTT	CASTDRDRGGTGELFF	TRBD1	NA	TRBJ2-2	TRBV27
TGTGCCAGCAGCTTAATCGGTGCAGGGGAACTGTTTTTT	CASSLIGAGELFF	NA	once	TRBJ1-4	TRBV7-2
TGTGCCAGTAGGCGGATTTCAACTAATGAAAAACTGTTTTTT	CASRRISTNEKLFF	NA	NA	TRBJ1-4	TRBV19
TGTGCCAGTAATACGGGACAGACTAATGAAAAACTGTTTTTT	CASNTGQTNEKLFF	TRBD1	NA	TRBJ1-4	TRBV19
TGTGCCAGCAGCCCTGGGACAGGGGGCACAGATACGCAGTATTTT	CASSPGTGGTDTQYF	TRBD1	NA	TRBJ2-3	TRBV28
TGTGCCAGCAGCCTGGGACAGGGAGACTCAGATACGCAGTATTTT	CASSLGQGDSDTQYF	TRBD1	NA	TRBJ2-3	TRBV7-8
TGTGCCAGCAGCCCCTCCTCCGGACCTTACAATGAGCAGTTCTTC	CASSPSSGPYNEQFF	NA	NA	TRBJ2-1	TRBV11-3
TGCGCCAGCACCGCGATACTCCAGGGCATGAACACTGAAGCTTTCTTT	CASTAILQGMNTEAFF	NA	NA	TRBJ1-1	TRBV5-1
TGTGCCAGCTCACCAGCGGCCAGGGAGACCCAGTACTTC	CASSPAARETQYF	NA	NA	TRBJ2-5	TRBV18
TGTGCCAGCAGTTACTCGCGGGAGACCCAGTACTTC	CASSYSRETQYF	NA	NA	TRBJ2-5	TRBV6-2/TRBV6-3
TGTGCCAGCAGCCAGTTGGGACAGGGGGTGACCGGGGAGCTGTTTTTT	CASSQLGQGVTGELFF	TRBD1	NA	TRBJ2-2	TRBV3-1/TRBV3-2
TGTGCCAGCCACCGGGACAGGGGAAACGAGCAGTACTTC	CASHRDRGNEQYF	TRBD1	NA	TRBJ2-7	TRBV5-4
TGTGCCAGCAGCATTGACAGGGGGCGGACAGATACGCAGTATTTT	CASSIDRGRTDTQYF	TRBD1	NA	TRBJ2-3	TRBV11-2
TGTACTCAACCGGAGACATTTTCACCCCTCCACTTT	CTQPETFSPLHF	NA	NA	TRBJ1-6	TRBV27
TGTGCCAGTAGTATATCCCCGGGACAGACAATTTCACCCCTCCACTTT	CASSISPGQTISPLHF	TRBD1	few	TRBJ1-6	TRBV19
TGTGCCAGCAGCTTAGGCTGGAATGAGCAGTTCTTC	CASSLGWNEQFF	NA	NA	TRBJ2-1	TRBV11-2
TGTGCCAGCAGCTCCTGGACAGGGAACACCGGGGAGCTGTTTTTT	CASSSWTGNTGELFF	TRBD1	NA	TRBJ2-2	TRBV5-8
TGCAGCGTTGACGAGGGACAGCTCTATGGCTACACCTTC	CSVDEGQLYGYTF	TRBD1	NA	TRBJ1-2	TRBV29-1
TGCGCCAGCAGCTTGGCCATGGGTCCCGAAAAACTGTTTTTT	CASSLAMGPEKLFF	NA	NA	TRBJ1-4	TRBV5-1
TGCGCCAGCAGCTTGGTTATTACAGGTATCCACGAGCAGTACTTC	CASSLVITGIHEQYF	NA	NA	TRBJ2-7	TRBV5-1
TGTGCCAGTAGTATCAAAACCGAGGGGCTTCGTGGCTACACCTTC	CASSIKTEGLRGYTF	NA	NA	TRBJ1-2	TRBV19
TGTGCCACCAGCAGAGGCAAAACAGGGTCTCGCACCTACGAGCAGTACTTC	CATSRGKTGSRTYEQYF	NA	NA	TRBJ2-7	TRBV15
TGCGCCAGCAGCACAACCCTCACAGATACGCAGTATTTT	CASSTTLTDTQYF	NA	NA	TRBJ2-3	TRBV5-1
TGTGCCAGTGGGGACTGGGGGCTCCGAGGAGAAGCTTTCTTT	CASGDWGLRGEAFF	NA	NA	TRBJ1-1	TRBV19
TGTGCCAGCAGCCATAGGGGGGAGACCCAGTACTTC	CASSHRGETQYF	NA	NA	TRBJ2-5	TRBV3-1/TRBV3-2
TGCGCCAGCAGTGGTGGTAATTCACCCCTCCACTTT	CASSGGNSPLHF	NA	once	TRBJ1-6	TRBV10-1